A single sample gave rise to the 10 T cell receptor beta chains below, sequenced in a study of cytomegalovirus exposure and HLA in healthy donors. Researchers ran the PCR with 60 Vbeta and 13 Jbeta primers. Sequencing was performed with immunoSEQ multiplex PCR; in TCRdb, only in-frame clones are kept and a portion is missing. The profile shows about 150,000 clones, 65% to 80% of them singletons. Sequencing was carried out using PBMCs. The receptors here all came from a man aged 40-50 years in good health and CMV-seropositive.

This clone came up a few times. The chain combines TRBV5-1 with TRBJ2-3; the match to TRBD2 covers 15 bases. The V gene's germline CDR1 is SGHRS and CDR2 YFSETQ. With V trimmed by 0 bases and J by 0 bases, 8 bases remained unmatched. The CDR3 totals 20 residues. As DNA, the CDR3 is TGCGCCAGCAGCTTGGCCCCCGGGACTAGCGGGAGGATTAGCACAGATACGCAGTATTTT. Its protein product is CASSLAPGTSGRISTDTQYF.

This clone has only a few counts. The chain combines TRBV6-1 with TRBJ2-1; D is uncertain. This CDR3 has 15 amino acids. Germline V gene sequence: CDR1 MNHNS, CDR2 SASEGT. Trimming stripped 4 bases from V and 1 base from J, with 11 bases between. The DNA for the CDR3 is TGTGCCAGCAGTGGAGTAGCTTTGTCCTACAATGAGCAGTTCTTC. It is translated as CASSGVALSYNEQFF.

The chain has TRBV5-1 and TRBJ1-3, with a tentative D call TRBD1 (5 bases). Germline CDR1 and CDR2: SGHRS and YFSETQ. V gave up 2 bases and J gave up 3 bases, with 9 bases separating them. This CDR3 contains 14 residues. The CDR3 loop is CASSFIGVGNTIYF. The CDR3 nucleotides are TGCGCCAGCAGCTTTATAGGGGTTGGAAACACCATATATTTT.

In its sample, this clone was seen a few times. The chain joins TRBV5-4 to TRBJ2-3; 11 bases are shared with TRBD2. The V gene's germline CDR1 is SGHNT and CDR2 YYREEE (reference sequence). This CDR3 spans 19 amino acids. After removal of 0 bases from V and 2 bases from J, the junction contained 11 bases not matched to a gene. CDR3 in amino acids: CASSLDLGRLAGLTDTQYF. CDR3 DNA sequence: TGTGCCAGCAGCTTGGATTTAGGGCGACTAGCGGGACTCACAGATACGCAGTATTTT.

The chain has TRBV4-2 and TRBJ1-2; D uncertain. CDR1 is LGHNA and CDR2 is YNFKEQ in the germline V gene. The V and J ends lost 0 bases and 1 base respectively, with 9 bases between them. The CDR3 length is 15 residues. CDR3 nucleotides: TGTGCCAGCAGCCAAGATCCCCAGGATAACTATGGCTACACCTTC. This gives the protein CASSQDPQDNYGYTF.

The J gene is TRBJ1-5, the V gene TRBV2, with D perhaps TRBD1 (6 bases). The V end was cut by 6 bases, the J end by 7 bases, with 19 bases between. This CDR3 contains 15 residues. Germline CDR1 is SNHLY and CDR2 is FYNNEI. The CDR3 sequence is CASSQGQGLWQPQHF. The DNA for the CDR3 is TGTGCCAGCAGCCAGGGGCAGGGACTATGGCAGCCCCAGCATTTT. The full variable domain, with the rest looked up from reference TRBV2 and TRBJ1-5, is EPEVTQTPSHQVTQMGQEVILRCVPISNHLYFYWYRQILGQKVEFLVSFYNNEISEKSEIFDDQFSVERPDGSNFTLKIRSTKLEDSAMYFCASSQGQGLWQPQHFGDGTRLSIL.

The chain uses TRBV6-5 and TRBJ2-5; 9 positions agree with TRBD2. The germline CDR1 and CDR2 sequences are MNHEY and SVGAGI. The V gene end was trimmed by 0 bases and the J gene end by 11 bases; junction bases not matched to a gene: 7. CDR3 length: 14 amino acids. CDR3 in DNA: TGTGCCAGCAGTTACTCTAGCGGGAGCCTAGAGCAGTACTTC. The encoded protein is CASSYSSGSLEQYF.

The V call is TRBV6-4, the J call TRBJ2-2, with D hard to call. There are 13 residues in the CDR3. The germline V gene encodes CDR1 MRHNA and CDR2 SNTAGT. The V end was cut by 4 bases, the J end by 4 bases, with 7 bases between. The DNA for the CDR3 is TGTGCCAGCAGTGGGGCGCGCACCGGGGAGCTGTTTTTT. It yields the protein CASSGARTGELFF.

In DNA form, the CDR3 reads TGTGCCAGCAGTTCCGGACAGGGGGCTTATTCAGATACGCAGTATTTT. Translation gives CASSSGQGAYSDTQYF. The chain has TRBV28 and TRBJ2-3, with TRBD1 matching over 11 bases. The CDR3 is made up of 16 amino acids. V trimming: 4 bases; J trimming: 4 bases; junction bases outside the gene matches: 7. CDR1 MDHEN and CDR2 SYDVKM come from the germline V gene.

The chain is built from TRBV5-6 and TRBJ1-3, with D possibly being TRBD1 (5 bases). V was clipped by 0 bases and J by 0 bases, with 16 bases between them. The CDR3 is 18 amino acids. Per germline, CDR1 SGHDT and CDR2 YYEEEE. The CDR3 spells CASSLAGPVFPSGNTIYF. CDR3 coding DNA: TGTGCCAGCAGCTTGGCAGGGCCCGTATTCCCCTCTGGAAACACCATATATTTT.